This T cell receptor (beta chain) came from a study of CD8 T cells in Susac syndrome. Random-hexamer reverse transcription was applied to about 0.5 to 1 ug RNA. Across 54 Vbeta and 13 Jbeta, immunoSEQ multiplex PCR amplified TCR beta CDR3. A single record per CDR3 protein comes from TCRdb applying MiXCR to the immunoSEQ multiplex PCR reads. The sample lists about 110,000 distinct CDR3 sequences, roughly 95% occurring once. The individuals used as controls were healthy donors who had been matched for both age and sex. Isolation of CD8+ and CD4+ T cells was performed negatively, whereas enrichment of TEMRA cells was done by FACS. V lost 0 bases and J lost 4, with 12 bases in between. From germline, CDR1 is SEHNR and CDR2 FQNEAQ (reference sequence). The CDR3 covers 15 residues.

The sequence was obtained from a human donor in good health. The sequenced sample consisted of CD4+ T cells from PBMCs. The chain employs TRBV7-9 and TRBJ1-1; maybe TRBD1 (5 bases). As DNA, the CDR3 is TGTGCCAGCAGCTTAGCGGGGCCTGTGGGCACTGAAGCTTTCTTT. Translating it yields CASSLAGPVGTEAFF.